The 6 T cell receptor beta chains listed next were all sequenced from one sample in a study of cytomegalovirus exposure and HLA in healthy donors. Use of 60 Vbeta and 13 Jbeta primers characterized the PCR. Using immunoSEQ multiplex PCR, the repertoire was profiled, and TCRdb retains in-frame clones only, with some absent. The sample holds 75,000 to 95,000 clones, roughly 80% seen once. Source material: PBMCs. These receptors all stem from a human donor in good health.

Here the CDR3 DNA reads TGTGCCAGCCCCCCAAGTGACGAGGGCTATGGCTACACCTTC. It codes for CASPPSDEGYGYTF. This chain links TRBV2 with TRBJ1-2, with unresolved D. V shed 8 bases and J shed 4 bases, with 17 bases lying between them. The CDR3 has 14 amino acids. Germline V gene lookup returns CDR1 SNHLY and CDR2 FYNNEI.

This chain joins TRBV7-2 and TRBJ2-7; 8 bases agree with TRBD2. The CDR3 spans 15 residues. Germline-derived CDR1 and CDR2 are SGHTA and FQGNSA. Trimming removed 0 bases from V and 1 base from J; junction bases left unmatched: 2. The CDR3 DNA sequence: TGTGCCAGCAGCTTAGCGGGCGGGGGGTCCTACGAGCAGTACTTC. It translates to CASSLAGGGSYEQYF.

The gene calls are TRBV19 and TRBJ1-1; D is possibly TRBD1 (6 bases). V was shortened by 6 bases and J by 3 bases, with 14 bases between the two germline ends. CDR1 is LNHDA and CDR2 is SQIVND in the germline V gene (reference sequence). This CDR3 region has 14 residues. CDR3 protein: CASSEWTDYTEAFF. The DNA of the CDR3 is TGTGCCAGTAGCGAATGGACAGATTACACTGAAGCTTTCTTT.

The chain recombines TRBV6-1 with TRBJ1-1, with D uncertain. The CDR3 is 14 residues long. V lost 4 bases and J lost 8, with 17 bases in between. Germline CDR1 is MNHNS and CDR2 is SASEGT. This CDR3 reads CASSASGILEEAFF. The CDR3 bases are TGTGCCAGCAGTGCTTCGGGGATATTAGAGGAAGCTTTCTTT.

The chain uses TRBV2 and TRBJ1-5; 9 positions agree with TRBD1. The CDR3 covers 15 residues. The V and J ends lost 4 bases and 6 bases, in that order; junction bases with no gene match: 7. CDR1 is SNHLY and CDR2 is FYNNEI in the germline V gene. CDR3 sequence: CASSGGQGGGQPQHF. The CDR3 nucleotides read TGTGCCAGCAGTGGGGGACAGGGAGGGGGTCAGCCCCAGCATTTT.

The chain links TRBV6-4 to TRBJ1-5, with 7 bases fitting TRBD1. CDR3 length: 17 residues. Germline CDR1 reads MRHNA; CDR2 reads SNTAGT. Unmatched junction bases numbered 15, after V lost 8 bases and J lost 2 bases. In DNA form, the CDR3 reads TGTGCCAGCTCCCCGGGTTCCTCGGGACAGCGCAATCAGCCCCAGCATTTT. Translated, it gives CASSPGSSGQRNQPQHF.